A single sample gave rise to the 12 T cell receptor beta chains below, sequenced in a study of cytomegalovirus exposure and HLA in healthy donors. The PCR ran on 60 Vbeta and 13 Jbeta primers. Profiled with immunoSEQ multiplex PCR; TCRdb holds only in-frame clones, not every one. This sample yields about 86,000 clones, of which 70% to 85% are seen a single time; under 8.5% belongs to the top ten. The material sequenced was PBMCs. These TCRs come from a man aged 55 to 70 in good health and CMV-seronegative.

The chain links TRBV28 to TRBJ1-2, with 8 bases that match TRBD1. V was pared by 5 bases and J by 4 bases, with 9 bases of the junction left unmatched. CDR3 length: 15 amino acids. Germline lookup yields CDR1 MDHEN and CDR2 SYDVKM. CDR3 residues: CASSPPDRGPYGYTF. The CDR3 DNA is TGTGCCAGCAGTCCCCCCGACAGGGGCCCCTATGGCTACACCTTC.

The rearrangement joins TRBV28 to TRBJ2-5, with TRBD1 as a possible D gene (6 bases). Germline CDR1 reads MDHEN; CDR2 reads SYDVKM. V lost 4 bases and J lost 7, with 16 bases in between. There are 14 residues in the CDR3. The CDR3 DNA sequence: TGTGCCAGCAGTTCTCGACAGGCCATGGGGACCCAGTACTTC. Translating gives CASSSRQAMGTQYF.

Only a few counts were recorded for this clone. J is TRBJ2-2 and V is TRBV28; 7 positions match TRBD1. CDR1 and CDR2 from the germline V gene are MDHEN and SYDVKM. V shed 8 bases and J 0 bases; nucleotides not matched to a gene: 3. This CDR3 contains 14 residues. This CDR3 reads CASGTEANTGELFF. The CDR3 DNA reads as TGTGCCAGCGGGACAGAAGCGAACACCGGGGAGCTGTTTTTT.

The chain has TRBV13 and TRBJ1-5; D remains unclear. This CDR3 contains 14 residues. Germline lookup yields CDR1 PRHDT and CDR2 FYEKMQ (reference sequence). V dropped 3 bases and J dropped 1 base, with 7 bases sitting between them. DNA for the CDR3: TGTGCCAGCAGCTTTGGTGAGAGCAATCAGCCCCAGCATTTT. Amino acids: CASSFGESNQPQHF.

This clone was seen a few times. The chain's CDR3 is CASSLSGQGRSPLHF. CDR3 sequence (DNA): TGCGCCAGCAGCCTTTCGGGACAGGGGAGATCACCCCTCCACTTT. The chain has TRBV5-1 and TRBJ1-6; 10 nucleotides match TRBD1. The CDR3 covers 15 residues. J was trimmed by 10 bases and V by 4 bases; bases with no gene match: 8. Germline assignment: CDR1 SGHRS and CDR2 YFSETQ. The full variable domain, its missing parts supplied by reference TRBV5-1 and TRBJ1-6, is KAGVTQTPRYLIKTRGQQVTLSCSPISGHRSVSWYQQTPGQGLQFLFEYFSETQRNKGNFPGRFSGRQFSNSRSEMNVSTLELGDSALYLCASSLSGQGRSPLHFGNGTRLTVT.

This chain connects TRBV5-1 to TRBJ2-2, with TRBD2 identical over 7 bases. Germline-derived CDR1 and CDR2 are SGHRS and YFSETQ. The CDR3 sequence is 14 residues long. J was trimmed by 5 bases and V by 4 bases; bases with no gene match: 5. The CDR3 sequence is CASSLPGGTGELFF. CDR3 bases: TGCGCCAGCAGCCTCCCGGGGGGAACCGGGGAGCTGTTTTTT.

This clone was picked up a small number of times. V and J are TRBV4-1 and TRBJ1-1, with a possible D match to TRBD1 (6 bases). Germline values: CDR1 MGHRA, CDR2 YSYEKL. The CDR3 is 15 amino acids. Trimming took off 4 bases at V and 6 bases at J, with 18 bases between the two ends. CDR3 sequence (DNA): TGCGCCAGCAGCCCACCGAATACAGGGAGCGCTGAAGCTTTCTTT. It specifies CASSPPNTGSAEAFF.

The chain links TRBV5-1 to TRBJ2-5; D possibly corresponds to TRBD2 (7 bases). The V and J ends lost 4 bases and 1 base respectively, with 17 bases between them. The CDR3 covers 16 residues. The germline V gene has CDR1 SGHRS and CDR2 YFSETQ. The CDR3 nucleotides read TGCGCCAGCAGCCCTCGGATGGGGGGGGCCCAAGAGACCCAGTACTTC. This codes for CASSPRMGGAQETQYF.

This chain uses TRBV19 with TRBJ2-3; TRBD2 might be the D (6 bases). The ends were cut back, 3 bases at V and 1 base at J, with 14 bases in the middle. This CDR3 comprises 16 residues. CDR1 is LNHDA, CDR2 SQIVND, per germline (reference sequence). The CDR3 protein is CASSISGDPGTDTQYF. CDR3 in DNA: TGTGCCAGTAGTATTTCGGGGGATCCAGGCACAGATACGCAGTATTTT.

This clone has a handful of counts. The chain uses TRBV9 and TRBJ2-1; D is unclear. CDR3 size: 13 residues. V lost 0 bases, J lost 6 bases, and 7 bases lay in between. CDR1 and CDR2 from the germline V gene are SGDLS and YYNGEE. This CDR3 is CASSVAEANEQFF. The CDR3 DNA reads as TGTGCCAGCAGCGTAGCTGAGGCCAATGAGCAGTTCTTC.

The V call is TRBV5-6, the J call TRBJ1-2; TRBD1 might be the D (5 bases). Deletions cut 4 bases from V and 1 base from J, with 17 bases between. In germline, CDR1 is SGHDT, CDR2 YYEEEE. This CDR3 comprises 16 residues. This CDR3 is CASSPIGGTINYGYTF. Here the CDR3 DNA reads TGTGCCAGCAGCCCGATTGGGGGGACGATTAACTATGGCTACACCTTC.

This CDR3 reads CASRLPGAAQPQHF. CDR3 DNA: TGTGCCAGTAGATTGCCAGGGGCGGCTCAGCCCCAGCATTTT. J is TRBJ1-5 and V is TRBV19; D may be TRBD1 (6 bases). This CDR3 region has 14 residues. Trimming removed 6 bases at V and 6 bases at J, with 15 bases between. Germline CDR1 and CDR2: LNHDA and SQIVND (reference sequence).